The 10 T cell receptor beta chains listed next were all sequenced from one sample in a study of T cells in Graves' hyperthyroidism and ophthalmopathy (dated by TCRdb to the late 2010s). Receptor libraries were prepared by multiplex PCR. Instrument used: Illumina HiSeq 2000. TCR beta CDR3 regions were amplified from RNA transcripts. A first-round RT-PCR of the TCR CDR3 used the HTBI primer set with the Qiagen OneStep RT-PCR kit. Clones were called with MiXCR by TCRdb after fastp trimmed the public reads at Q25, and only in-frame beta chains were retained. CDR3 protein sequences are deduplicated, and each keeps its most common genes and DNA. A total of approximately 710,000 distinct CDR3 sequences appear in this sample, roughly 17% of them only once. Clones ranked in the top ten supply around a sixth of the sample. The sample consisted of blood. The origin of the receptors is a man aged 50-60 years with Graves' hyperthyroidism.

At least ten counts were recorded for this clonotype. The chain has TRBV2 and TRBJ2-1; D is perhaps TRBD2 (5 bases). V lost 4 bases and J lost 6, with 13 bases in between. The CDR3 is made up of 14 amino acids. CDR1 and CDR2 (germline): SNHLY, FYNNEI. The CDR3 loop reads CASSAASRLNEQFF. CDR3 DNA sequence: TGTGCCAGCAGTGCGGCTAGCCGCCTCAATGAGCAGTTCTTC.

This chain joins TRBV20-1 and TRBJ1-1; 7 positions agree with TRBD1. This CDR3 is built from 13 residues. Germline V CDR1 and CDR2: DFQATT, SNEGSKA (reference sequence). The ends lost 5 bases at V and 2 bases at J; junction bases unmatched: 5. CDR3 in DNA: TGCAGTGCTTTAAGACAGGGTAACACTGAAGCTTTCTTT. Its translation is CSALRQGNTEAFF.

This clonotype appeared many times. The chain recombines TRBV11-2 with TRBJ2-7; possibly TRBD2 for D (6 bases). V lost 0 bases and J lost 0, with 9 bases in between. The germline gives CDR1 SGHAT, CDR2 FQNNGV. The CDR3 has 15 amino acids. The CDR3 protein is CASSLEVADSYEQYF. In nucleotides, the CDR3 is TGTGCCAGCAGCTTAGAGGTAGCGGACTCCTACGAGCAGTACTTC.

This clonotype has only a few counts. The chain is built from TRBV19 and TRBJ2-1, with TRBD2 identical over 12 bases. Germline V gene lookup returns CDR1 LNHDA and CDR2 SQIVND (reference sequence). The CDR3 consists of 16 residues. Trimming removed 5 bases from V and 4 bases from J; junction bases left unmatched: 6. The CDR3 sequence: CASSDGLAGLYNEQFF. CDR3 nucleotides: TGTGCCAGTAGTGACGGACTAGCGGGGTTATACAATGAGCAGTTCTTC.

The rearrangement uses TRBV19 and TRBJ1-1, with unresolved D. This CDR3 is 14 amino acids long. V was cut by 5 bases and J by 0 bases, with 10 bases left in between. CDR1 is LNHDA, CDR2 SQIVND, per germline (reference sequence). In nucleotides, the CDR3 is TGTGCCAGTAGTCGGGCCTTGATGAACACTGAAGCTTTCTTT. Translated: CASSRALMNTEAFF.

This clonotype has a handful of counts. The V and J genes are TRBV5-1 and TRBJ1-2, with D possibly matching TRBD1 (5 bases). The V end lost 3 bases, the J end lost 7 bases, and 16 bases lay between the germline ends. Germline CDR1 is SGHRS and CDR2 is YFSETQ. The CDR3 has 14 residues. Written as DNA, the CDR3 is TGCGCCAGCAGCTCGGGACTCCCTCAGGGTGGCTACACCTTC. As protein: CASSSGLPQGGYTF.

The J gene is TRBJ2-3, the V gene TRBV27; D is ambiguous. Deletions cut 7 bases from V and 4 bases from J, with 6 bases between. This CDR3 spans 11 amino acids. Germline V gene lookup returns CDR1 MNHEY and CDR2 SMNVEV (reference sequence). CDR3 sequence: CASKIADTQYF. Here the CDR3 DNA reads TGTGCCAGCAAGATAGCAGATACGCAGTATTTT.

The V call is TRBV27, the J call TRBJ1-5; no definite D call. V shed 0 bases and J shed 3 bases, with 12 bases lying between them. The CDR3 sequence is 16 residues long. Germline CDR1 is MNHEY and CDR2 is SMNVEV (reference sequence). Here the CDR3 reads CASSLSALRVNQPQHF. The CDR3 coding sequence is TGTGCCAGCAGTTTATCGGCCCTACGGGTCAATCAGCCCCAGCATTTT.

V is TRBV13 and J is TRBJ2-7; D is perhaps TRBD1 or TRBD2 (5 bases each). The CDR3 is made up of 16 amino acids. CDR1 is PRHDT, CDR2 FYEKMQ, per germline (reference sequence). V was trimmed by 8 bases and J by 3 bases, leaving 23 bases between them. Here the CDR3 DNA reads TGTGCCAGCTCTGAAATTCCCGGGACCCGCCACTACGAGCAGTACTTC. This translates into CASSEIPGTRHYEQYF.

This clonotype was seen only a few times. The rearrangement joins TRBV6-1 to TRBJ2-2; 10 positions agree with TRBD1. After removal of 9 bases from V and 5 bases from J, the junction contained 15 bases not matched to a gene. Germline-derived CDR1 and CDR2 are MNHNS and SASEGT. This CDR3 comprises 17 residues. The CDR3 protein is CARSVPGQGSRTGELFF. DNA of the CDR3: TGTGCCAGATCCGTCCCGGGACAGGGGAGTCGGACCGGGGAGCTGTTTTTT.